This T cell receptor beta chain was captured in a study of shared clonotypes between healthy human individuals. The study, taken as a whole, reports: Around 5% of naive CD4 clonotypes were shared across several donors.

Generated by immunoSEQ multiplex PCR, the TCRdb table keeps only in-frame clones and is missing some. The sample consists of a few million clones, about 92% of them appearing once. Every donor, a Caucasian adult, lived in Nashville, Tennessee. With respect to this clone: Its specificity is not known. In the same sample, other DNA sequences code for this CDR3.

The germline gives CDR1 KGHSH, CDR2 LQKENI. Trimming pared 1 base from V and 1 base from J, leaving 8 bases between. The CDR3 contains 15 residues. Sequenced material: naive CD4+ T cells from PBMCs. Subset of the sample: CD45RA+ positively selected. The rearrangement joins TRBV18 to TRBJ2-1, with D perhaps matching TRBD1 (5 bases). This receptor was obtained from a man between 18 and 29 years old in good health. Some clones in this sample may be carry-over from other donors' samples. The CDR3 nucleotides are TGTGCCAGCTCACCACTAGCAGGGTCCTACAATGAGCAGTTCTTC. It codes for CASSPLAGSYNEQFF. Looking up the rest from reference TRBV18 and TRBJ2-1 gives the full variable domain: NAGVMQNPRHLVRRRGQEARLRCSPMKGHSHVYWYRQLPEEGLKFMVYLQKENIIDESGMPKERFSAEFPKEGPSILRIQQVVRGDSAAYFCASSPLAGSYNEQFFGPGTRLTVL.